Listed below are T cell receptor beta chains from one sample, sequenced in a study of PD-1 blockade in mismatch repair-deficient tumors. The data were produced by immunoSEQ multiplex PCR, yet TCRdb's version contains in-frame clones alone and is incomplete. The profile covers some 19,000 clones, with around 79% appearing a single time and about 1.5% taken by the ten largest. The material was PBMCs, obtained 52 weeks after starting pembrolizumab. These receptor sequences come from an adult with mismatch repair-deficient cancer. The CDR3 runs from the conserved cysteine through the conserved F or W. The D gene is left open where the match is weak. Not every row has a clone size; where given, it reads once, few, many or a size class.

size: .; V: TRBV4-1; J: TRBJ1-4; D: TRBD1; CDR3: CASSPLGTGFNNEKLFF; DNA: TGCGCCAGCAGCCCGCTGGGGACAGGGTTTAATAATGAAAAACTGTTTTTT
size: .; V: TRBV19; J: TRBJ2-3; D: TRBD2; CDR3: CASSRPWDYGKDTQYF; DNA: TGTGCCAGTAGTAGGCCTTGGGACTACGGGAAGGATACGCAGTATTTT
size: .; V: TRBV14; J: TRBJ2-7; D: .; CDR3: CASSQVFGWESYEQYF; DNA: TGTGCCAGCAGCCAGGTCTTTGGCTGGGAGTCCTACGAGCAGTACTTC
size: .; V: TRBV2; J: TRBJ2-3; D: .; CDR3: CASSQQPQGDTQYF; DNA: TGTGCCAGCAGCCAACAGCCCCAGGGAGATACGCAGTATTTT
size: .; V: TRBV5-1; J: TRBJ1-1; D: .; CDR3: CASSSLPGLQNTEAFF; DNA: TGCGCCAGCAGCTCCCTCCCGGGACTCCAGAACACTGAAGCTTTCTTT
size: .; V: TRBV9; J: TRBJ2-2; D: TRBD2; CDR3: CASSLREVGELFF; DNA: TGTGCCAGCAGCCTCCGGGAGGTCGGGGAGCTGTTTTTT
size: few; V: TRBV14; J: TRBJ1-2; D: .; CDR3: CASSQDGGYYGYTF; DNA: TGTGCCAGCAGCCAAGATGGGGGGTACTATGGCTACACCTTC
size: .; V: TRBV5-4; J: TRBJ1-1; D: .; CDR3: CASRPGLMNTEAFF; DNA: TGTGCCAGCAGACCGGGACTGATGAACACTGAAGCTTTCTTT
size: .; V: TRBV6-1; J: TRBJ2-1; D: TRBD1; CDR3: CASSDRQGSYNEQFF; DNA: TGTGCCAGCAGTGACCGACAGGGATCCTACAATGAGCAGTTCTTC
size: .; V: TRBV7-3; J: TRBJ2-5; D: TRBD2; CDR3: CASSLGLAGGVETQYF; DNA: TGTGCCAGCAGCTTAGGACTAGCGGGAGGGGTTGAGACCCAGTACTTC
size: once; V: TRBV5-1; J: TRBJ2-3; D: TRBD2; CDR3: CASSPSGTSGGDTQYF; DNA: TGCGCCAGCAGCCCTAGTGGGACTAGCGGAGGGGATACGCAGTATTTT
size: .; V: TRBV9; J: TRBJ2-1; D: TRBD2; CDR3: CASSGIGGRAYNEQFF; DNA: TGTGCCAGCAGCGGTATCGGGGGGAGGGCCTACAATGAGCAGTTCTTC
size: .; V: TRBV6-1; J: TRBJ2-2; D: .; CDR3: CASRRTGELFF; DNA: TGTGCCAGCAGACGGACCGGGGAGCTGTTTTTT
size: .; V: TRBV7-9; J: TRBJ2-5; D: TRBD2; CDR3: CASSTNWRALGGETQYF; DNA: TGTGCCAGCAGTACCAATTGGAGGGCTCTGGGGGGGGAGACCCAGTACTTC